The table lists the clone carrying this T cell receptor beta chain with a few counts. Its specificity is unknown. The PCR employed 60 Vbeta primers together with 13 Jbeta primers. TCRdb's copy holds only in-frame clones and misses some; the assay was immunoSEQ multiplex PCR. This table holds 110,000 to 150,000 clones, over 60% found once. The sample belongs to a study of cytomegalovirus exposure and HLA in healthy donors. Study-level findings and limits: Among the sequence variants, a highly shared cluster was likely an artifact of sequencing. As a later analysis showed, a missense DCLRE1C variant was linked to trimming of TCR beta V- and J-genes.

Germline V lookup: CDR1 SGHDN, CDR2 FVKESK. V dropped 0 bases and J dropped 0 bases, with 10 bases sitting between them. This CDR3 contains 16 residues. Input material: PBMCs. The chain uses TRBV14 and TRBJ2-3; possibly TRBD1 for D (5 bases). The receptor comes from a man aged 35 to 55 in good health and CMV-seronegative. CDR3 coding DNA: TGTGCCAGCAGCCAAGATGAGGACACTAGCACAGATACGCAGTATTTT. It translates to CASSQDEDTSTDTQYF.